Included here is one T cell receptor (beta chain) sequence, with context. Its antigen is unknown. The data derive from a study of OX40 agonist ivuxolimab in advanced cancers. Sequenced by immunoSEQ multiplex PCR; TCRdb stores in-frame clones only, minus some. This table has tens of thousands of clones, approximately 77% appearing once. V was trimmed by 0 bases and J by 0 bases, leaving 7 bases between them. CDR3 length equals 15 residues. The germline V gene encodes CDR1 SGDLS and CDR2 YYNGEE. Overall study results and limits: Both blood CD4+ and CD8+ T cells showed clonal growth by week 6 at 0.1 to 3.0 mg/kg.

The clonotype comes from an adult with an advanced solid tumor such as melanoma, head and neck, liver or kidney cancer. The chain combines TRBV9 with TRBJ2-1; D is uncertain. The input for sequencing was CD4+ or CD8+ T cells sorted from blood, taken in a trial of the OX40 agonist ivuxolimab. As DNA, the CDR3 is TGTGCCAGCAGCGTAGCGGCGAGCTCCTACAATGAGCAGTTCTTC. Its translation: CASSVAASSYNEQFF.